A selection of T cell receptor beta chains follows, all from one sample in a study of cytomegalovirus exposure and HLA in healthy donors. Method: immunoSEQ multiplex PCR; TCRdb's copy keeps in-frame clones and lacks some. The table has 65,000 or so clones, 60% to 85% seen once. Sequenced material: PBMCs. The receptors here all came from a woman aged 40 to 55 in good health and CMV-seropositive. CDR3s include the opening cysteine and the closing phenylalanine or tryptophan. The D gene is left open where the match is weak. Only part of the rows carry a size: once, few, many, or a class if the clone is expanded.

v_gene	abundance	j_gene	d_gene	CDR3aa	CDR3nt
TRBV7-2	NA	TRBJ2-1	NA	CASSFVEGENNEQFF	TGTGCCAGCAGCTTCGTCGAAGGGGAAAACAATGAGCAGTTCTTC
TRBV6-5	NA	TRBJ2-5	NA	CASAAGAFPEETQYF	TGTGCCAGCGCGGCGGGGGCGTTTCCGGAGGAGACCCAGTACTTC
TRBV5-6	NA	TRBJ1-6	TRBD1	CASSFGQGAYNSPLHF	TGTGCCAGCAGTTTCGGACAGGGGGCTTATAATTCACCCCTCCACTTT
TRBV7-9	NA	TRBJ2-7	TRBD2	CASSLGLYYEQYF	TGTGCCAGCAGCCTGGGACTATACTACGAGCAGTACTTC
TRBV4-3	NA	TRBJ2-7	NA	CASSQVGGVEQYF	TGCGCCAGCAGCCAAGTGGGGGGAGTCGAGCAGTACTTC
TRBV5-6	NA	TRBJ1-5	TRBD1	CASSLGYRGYSNQPQHF	TGTGCCAGCAGCTTGGGCTACAGGGGATATAGCAATCAGCCCCAGCATTTT
TRBV29-1	NA	TRBJ1-1	TRBD1	CSVWTGTMNTEAFF	TGCAGCGTCTGGACAGGTACAATGAACACTGAAGCTTTCTTT
TRBV27	few	TRBJ1-6	TRBD1	CASTPSGTGNFSPLHF	TGTGCCAGCACCCCGTCGGGGACAGGGAATTTTTCACCCCTCCACTTT
TRBV5-5	once	TRBJ2-7	NA	CASSLEGINEQYF	TGTGCCAGCAGCTTGGAGGGGATCAACGAGCAGTACTTC
TRBV7-3	once	TRBJ2-5	TRBD2	CASSKGGRQETQYF	TGTGCCAGCTCCAAGGGAGGGCGTCAAGAGACCCAGTACTTC
TRBV5-4	NA	TRBJ2-3	TRBD2	CASSLAGLAGPTQYF	TGTGCCAGCAGCTTGGCCGGACTAGCGGGGCCTACGCAGTATTTT
TRBV19	NA	TRBJ1-5	NA	CASSIARLRAGQPQHF	TGTGCCAGTAGTATAGCTAGGTTGAGGGCCGGTCAGCCCCAGCATTTT
TRBV28	few	TRBJ1-4	NA	CASSFTYRSPEKLFF	TGTGCCAGCAGTTTTACCTACAGATCCCCCGAAAAACTGTTTTTT
TRBV19	once	TRBJ1-1	NA	CASSREGVITEAFF	TGTGCCAGTAGTCGCGAAGGGGTGATCACTGAAGCTTTCTTT
TRBV6-1	NA	TRBJ2-6	NA	CASKQGLGANVLTF	TGTGCCAGCAAACAGGGTTTGGGGGCCAACGTCCTGACTTTC
TRBV6-5	NA	TRBJ1-4	NA	CASSSKDREKLFF	TGTGCCAGCAGTTCGAAAGATAGAGAAAAACTGTTTTTT
TRBV13	NA	TRBJ1-1	NA	CASSLSGTLTEAFF	TGTGCCAGCAGCTTGTCAGGTACCCTCACTGAAGCTTTCTTT
TRBV11-2	once	TRBJ1-4	NA	CASSPQRARRGEKLFF	TGTGCCAGCAGCCCCCAGAGGGCGCGGCGGGGTGAAAAACTGTTTTTT
TRBV11-3	NA	TRBJ2-7	TRBD1	CASSPGQGRVYEQYF	TGTGCCAGCAGCCCGGGACAGGGGCGAGTCTACGAGCAGTACTTC
TRBV10-2	NA	TRBJ2-3	TRBD1	CASSWGQETDTQYF	TGCGCCAGCAGCTGGGGACAGGAGACAGATACGCAGTATTTT
TRBV29-1	NA	TRBJ2-3	TRBD1	CSVEDRGTGYTDTQYF	TGCAGCGTTGAAGACCGAGGGACAGGGTACACAGATACGCAGTATTTT
TRBV4-1	NA	TRBJ1-2	NA	CASSQDGRINYGYTF	TGCGCCAGCAGCCAAGACGGCAGGATTAACTATGGCTACACCTTC
TRBV5-1	NA	TRBJ2-2	TRBD1	CASSFGQGSTGELFF	TGCGCCAGCAGCTTCGGACAGGGGAGCACCGGGGAGCTGTTTTTT
TRBV5-6	NA	TRBJ1-2	TRBD1	CASSLPGQGNYGYTF	TGTGCCAGCAGCCTACCGGGACAGGGGAACTATGGCTACACCTTC
TRBV2	NA	TRBJ1-3	NA	CASSVAPQRMGNTIYF	TGTGCCAGCAGCGTAGCGCCTCAGAGGATGGGAAACACCATATATTTT
TRBV19	few	TRBJ2-2	NA	CASIGGTGELFF	TGTGCCAGTATAGGGGGAACCGGGGAGCTGTTTTTT
TRBV7-2	NA	TRBJ2-5	NA	CASSSTPETQYF	TGTGCCAGCAGTTCTACCCCCGAGACCCAGTACTTC
TRBV18	NA	TRBJ1-6	NA	CASSHDRINSPLHF	TGTGCCAGCTCACATGACAGGATCAATTCACCCCTCCACTTT
TRBV29-1	NA	TRBJ2-7	TRBD1	CSVTGATYEQYF	TGCAGCGTAACAGGGGCGACCTACGAGCAGTACTTC
TRBV5-1	few	TRBJ1-5	TRBD1	CASSSSGGSNQPQHF	TGCGCCAGCAGCTCCTCAGGGGGTAGCAATCAGCCCCAGCATTTT
TRBV27	NA	TRBJ1-1	NA	CVTAGVKAFF	TGTGTCACAGCAGGGGTGAAGGCTTTCTTT
TRBV7-2	NA	TRBJ1-5	NA	CASGGERGQPQHF	TGTGCCAGCGGAGGGGAGCGGGGACAGCCCCAGCATTTT
TRBV5-1	NA	TRBJ1-6	NA	CASSLAGGGSYNSPLHF	TGCGCCAGCAGCTTGGCGGGCGGAGGCTCCTATAATTCACCCCTCCACTTT
TRBV18	NA	TRBJ2-3	NA	CASSPQASGAQRNTQYF	TGTGCCAGCTCACCACAAGCATCAGGGGCGCAGCGGAATACGCAGTATTTT
TRBV18	few	TRBJ2-5	TRBD2	CASSPSVAGGRETQYF	TGTGCCAGCTCACCATCCGTGGCGGGGGGGCGAGAGACCCAGTACTTC
TRBV5-4	NA	TRBJ2-3	NA	CASSLQGPGDTQYF	TGTGCCAGCAGCTTACAAGGGCCAGGGGATACGCAGTATTTT
TRBV27	NA	TRBJ2-7	TRBD2	CASSSLLAGAGEQYF	TGTGCCAGCAGTTCCCTCCTAGCGGGGGCTGGAGAGCAGTACTTC
TRBV7-2	NA	TRBJ1-2	NA	CASGVWGGYGYTF	TGTGCCAGCGGAGTATGGGGAGGGTATGGCTACACCTTC
TRBV18	NA	TRBJ1-4	NA	CASSPFPPGTNEKLFF	TGTGCCAGCTCACCATTCCCGCCAGGGACTAATGAAAAACTGTTTTTT
TRBV29-1	NA	TRBJ1-4	NA	CSVSRGPNEKLFF	TGCAGCGTGAGCAGGGGTCCCAATGAAAAACTGTTTTTT
TRBV7-9	NA	TRBJ2-3	NA	CASSLSTDTQYF	TGTGCCAGCAGCCTTAGCACAGATACGCAGTATTTT
TRBV6-5	NA	TRBJ2-1	NA	CASSYAGNSYNEQFF	TGTGCCAGCAGTTACGCGGGAAATTCCTACAATGAGCAGTTCTTC
TRBV5-1	NA	TRBJ2-3	NA	CASSLVPWTTPSDTQYF	TGCGCCAGCAGCTTGGTTCCTTGGACAACCCCATCGGATACGCAGTATTTT
TRBV5-5	NA	TRBJ1-1	NA	CASSLVTRPGGTEAFF	TGTGCCAGCAGCTTGGTTACCCGCCCGGGGGGCACTGAAGCTTTCTTT
TRBV5-6	NA	TRBJ1-5	TRBD1	CASSFRGTGINQPQHF	TGTGCCAGCAGCTTCCGGGGGACAGGGATCAATCAGCCCCAGCATTTT
TRBV6-1	NA	TRBJ2-1	TRBD1	CASRRGQVASNEQFF	TGTGCCAGCAGGCGGGGACAGGTGGCATCCAATGAGCAGTTCTTC
TRBV30	NA	TRBJ2-3	TRBD2	CAWNGGGTDTQYF	TGTGCCTGGAACGGGGGGGGCACAGATACGCAGTATTTT
TRBV5-1	NA	TRBJ1-4	NA	CASSLTIATNEKLFF	TGCGCCAGCAGCTTGACAATTGCAACTAATGAAAAACTGTTTTTT
TRBV7-9	NA	TRBJ2-3	TRBD2	CASSPYRTSGGSDTQYF	TGTGCCAGCAGCCCGTACCGGACTAGCGGGGGGTCAGATACGCAGTATTTT
TRBV27	NA	TRBJ2-7	TRBD2	CASRHTTSKKNYEQYF	TGTGCCAGCAGGCATACGACTAGCAAAAAAAACTACGAGCAGTACTTC
TRBV11-2	NA	TRBJ2-1	NA	CASRKVASSYNEQFF	TGTGCCAGCAGGAAGGTCGCTAGCAGCTACAATGAGCAGTTCTTC
TRBV30	few	TRBJ1-3	TRBD1	CAWSSGQRNSGNTIYF	TGTGCCTGGAGTTCGGGACAGCGGAACTCTGGAAACACCATATATTTT
TRBV2	NA	TRBJ2-1	NA	CASKRKTGEAHNEQFF	TGTGCCAGCAAACGGAAAACCGGGGAAGCGCACAATGAGCAGTTCTTC
TRBV6-1	NA	TRBJ1-2	NA	CASSVWRDGYTF	TGTGCCAGCAGTGTTTGGCGGGATGGCTACACCTTC
TRBV30	NA	TRBJ1-1	NA	CAWSVGGGTEAFF	TGTGCCTGGAGTGTGGGGGGGGGCACTGAAGCTTTCTTT